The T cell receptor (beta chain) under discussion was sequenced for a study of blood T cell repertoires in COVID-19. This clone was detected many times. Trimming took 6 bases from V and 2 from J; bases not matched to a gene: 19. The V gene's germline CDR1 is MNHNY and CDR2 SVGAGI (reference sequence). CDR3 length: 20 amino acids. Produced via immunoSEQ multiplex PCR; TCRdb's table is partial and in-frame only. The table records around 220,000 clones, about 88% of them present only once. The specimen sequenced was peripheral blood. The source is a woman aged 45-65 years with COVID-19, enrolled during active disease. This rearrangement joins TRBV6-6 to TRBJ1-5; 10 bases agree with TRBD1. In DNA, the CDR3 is TGTGCCAGCAGCAGAAAACAGCCCGGGACAGGGGTTACGGGCAATCAGCCCCAGCATTTT. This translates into CASSRKQPGTGVTGNQPQHF.